A single sample gave rise to the 6 T cell receptor beta chains below, sequenced in a study of response to subunit inactivated influenza vaccine. TCRdb recomputed calls from the RT-PCR reads with MiXCR, one row per CDR3 protein. The top ten hold 6% to 8% of the sample, which has about 700,000 distinct CDR3 sequences, 14% seen once. Here the sequenced sample was PBMCs from blood, taken around 14 days before vaccination. Every receptor here comes from a man aged 50 or older who received an inactivated influenza vaccine.

In this sample, this clonotype turned up a few times. V gene TRBV5-1 combines with J gene TRBJ2-3, with TRBD2 as a possible D gene (5 bases). CDR3 size: 14 residues. V lost 2 bases, J lost 0 bases, and 7 bases lay in between. Germline V gene lookup returns CDR1 SGHRS and CDR2 YFSETQ. The CDR3 DNA is TGCGCCAGCAGCTTCGGGAAGAGCACAGATACGCAGTATTTT. Translation gives CASSFGKSTDTQYF.

This clonotype has more than one count but fewer than ten. This sequence joins TRBV12-3 or TRBV12-4 and TRBJ2-1, with 8 bases aligning to TRBD1. CDR3 length equals 14 residues. V dropped 10 bases and J dropped 1; count of bases not matched to a gene: 6. CDR3 coding DNA: TGTGCCACAACAGGGGGGATGTCCTACAATGAGCAGTTCTTC. Translation gives CATTGGMSYNEQFF.

This clonotype has ten or more counts. The chain carries TRBV7-9 and TRBJ2-1, with 8 bases aligning to TRBD2. From germline, CDR1 is SEHNR and CDR2 FQNEAQ (reference sequence). V lost 5 bases and J lost 5; bases outside the gene matches: 11. The CDR3 contains 16 residues. The DNA for the CDR3 is TGTGCCAGCAGCGCCTCGCCAGCGGGAGTAGACAATGAGCAGTTCTTC. Encoded protein: CASSASPAGVDNEQFF.

The sample holds a few counts of this clonotype. The rearrangement links TRBV7-2 to TRBJ2-1, with a possible D match to TRBD2 (5 bases). This CDR3 region has 14 residues. The germline V and J ends were trimmed by 4 bases and 4 bases, with 11 bases remaining between them. Germline CDR1 is SGHTA and CDR2 is FQGNSA. The CDR3 sequence is CASSSRAGYNEQFF. The DNA for the CDR3 is TGTGCCAGCAGCTCACGGGCGGGTTACAATGAGCAGTTCTTC.

The chain recombines TRBV11-2 with TRBJ2-7, with 12 bases fitting TRBD2. Trimming at V came to 4 bases and at J to 2 bases, leaving 3 bases not matched to a gene. The CDR3 consists of 15 residues. CDR1 SGHAT and CDR2 FQNNGV come from the germline V gene. CDR3 DNA sequence: TGTGCCAGCAGCTCCCCTAGCGGGAGGGCCTACGAGCAGTACTTC. Amino acid sequence: CASSSPSGRAYEQYF.

There are a few counts of this clonotype. This chain connects TRBV12-3 or TRBV12-4 to TRBJ2-1; 7 nucleotides align to TRBD1. The CDR3 is 14 residues long. The V segment lost 0 bases and the J segment 8 bases; nucleotides outside the gene matches: 4. The CDR3 loop is CASSLAYRGHEQFF. The CDR3 coding sequence is TGTGCCAGCAGTTTAGCGTACAGGGGCCATGAGCAGTTCTTC.